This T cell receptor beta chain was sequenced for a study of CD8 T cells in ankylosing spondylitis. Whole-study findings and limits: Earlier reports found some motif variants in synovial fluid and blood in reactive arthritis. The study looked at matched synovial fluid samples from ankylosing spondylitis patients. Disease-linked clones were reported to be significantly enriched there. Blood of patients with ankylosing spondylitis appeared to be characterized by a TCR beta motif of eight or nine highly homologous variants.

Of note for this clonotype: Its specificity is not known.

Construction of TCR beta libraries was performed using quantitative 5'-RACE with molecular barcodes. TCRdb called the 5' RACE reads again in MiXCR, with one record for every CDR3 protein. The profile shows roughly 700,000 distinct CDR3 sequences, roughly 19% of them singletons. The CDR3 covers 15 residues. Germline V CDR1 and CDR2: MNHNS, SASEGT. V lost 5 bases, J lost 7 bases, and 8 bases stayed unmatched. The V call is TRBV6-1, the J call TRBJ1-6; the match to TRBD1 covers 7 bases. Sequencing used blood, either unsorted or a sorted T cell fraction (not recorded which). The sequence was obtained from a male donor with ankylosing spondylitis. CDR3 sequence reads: CASSTGDIRNSPLHF. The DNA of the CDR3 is TGTGCCAGCAGTACAGGGGACATCCGGAATTCACCCCTCCACTTT.